This is a list of T cell receptor beta chains from one sample in a study of blood T cell repertoires in COVID-19. Profiled with immunoSEQ multiplex PCR; TCRdb holds only in-frame clones, not every one. Found here are around 260,000 clones, 75% to 90% of them singletons; the top ten hold around 0.88%. Sample: peripheral blood. All receptors derive from a man under 40 with acute or convalescent COVID-19. The CDR3 runs from the conserved cysteine through the conserved F or W. Fields, in order: J gene, V gene, D gene, clone size, CDR3 length, CDR3 DNA, CDR3 protein. D genes are given only for firm matches. Clone size is stated in some rows and not others, as once, few, many or a class when expanded.

TRBJ2-7 TRBV7-9 TRBD1 . 14 TGTGCCAGCAGCTTGCTGACAGGGCCCTACGAGCAGTACTTC CASSLLTGPYEQYF
TRBJ1-2 TRBV5-8 TRBD1 few 15 TGTGCCAGCAGCATGCAAGGGACAGGGCACTATGGCTACACCTTC CASSMQGTGHYGYTF
TRBJ2-7 TRBV2 . . 12 TGTGCCAGCAGTCAGGGTTTGGTCGAGCAGTACTTC CASSQGLVEQYF
TRBJ2-3 TRBV4-1 TRBD2 . 16 TGCGCCAGCAGCCGGAGAGGGAGGGCGGGAACAGATACGCAGTATTTT CASSRRGRAGTDTQYF
TRBJ1-4 TRBV5-4 . few 15 TGTGCCAGCAGCTTAGGTCCGGGGGCTAATGAAAAACTGTTTTTT CASSLGPGANEKLFF
TRBJ2-3 TRBV4-2 TRBD2 . 19 TGTGCCAGCACCATGCGACAAGTCAGTAGCGGGGGACCCACAGATACGCAGTATTTT CASTMRQVSSGGPTDTQYF
TRBJ1-1 TRBV10-3 . . 13 TGTGCCATCAGCGGGGGGCTGAACACTGAAGCTTTCTTT CAISGGLNTEAFF
TRBJ1-4 TRBV5-4 . . 15 TGTGCCAGCAGCCCTGGAACAGGGCGAGGCGAAAAACTGTTTTTT CASSPGTGRGEKLFF
TRBJ2-7 TRBV7-6 . . 13 TGTGCCAGCAGCACTCTCAACGGGAACGAGCAGTACTTC CASSTLNGNEQYF
TRBJ1-1 TRBV19 TRBD1 . 17 TGTGCCAGTATCCTGGACAGGGGGCTTAAAGGAAACACTGAAGCTTTCTTT CASILDRGLKGNTEAFF
TRBJ1-1 TRBV4-1 . . 17 TGCGCCAGTAAAAACCCGCTTAGGACGGGAATGAACACTGAAGCTTTCTTT CASKNPLRTGMNTEAFF
TRBJ1-5 TRBV28 TRBD1 . 15 TGTGCCAGCAGTTTACCTGGACAGGGCAATCAGCCCCAGCATTTT CASSLPGQGNQPQHF